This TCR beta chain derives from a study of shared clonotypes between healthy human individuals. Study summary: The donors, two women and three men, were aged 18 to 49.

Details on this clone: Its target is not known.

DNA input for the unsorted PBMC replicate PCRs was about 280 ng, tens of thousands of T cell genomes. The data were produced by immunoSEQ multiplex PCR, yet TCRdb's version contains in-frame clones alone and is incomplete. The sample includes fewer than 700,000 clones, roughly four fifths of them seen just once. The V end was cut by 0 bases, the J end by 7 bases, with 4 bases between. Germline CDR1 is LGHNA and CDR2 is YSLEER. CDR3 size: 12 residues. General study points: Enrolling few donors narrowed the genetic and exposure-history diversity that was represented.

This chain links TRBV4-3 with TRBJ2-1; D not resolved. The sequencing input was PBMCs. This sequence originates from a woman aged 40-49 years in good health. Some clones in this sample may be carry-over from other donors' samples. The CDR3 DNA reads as TGCGCCAGCAGCCAAGAATTGAATGAGCAGTTCTTC. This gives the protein CASSQELNEQFF.